Shown below are 11 T cell receptor beta chains from a single sample sequenced in a study of long-term antiretroviral therapy in people with HIV. Version v3.0 of the immunoSEQ assay was performed at survey level. Generated by immunoSEQ multiplex PCR, the TCRdb table keeps only in-frame clones and is missing some. Of about 17,000 clones listed, under 85% were seen once; the top ten hold more than 10%. The starting material was unsorted PBMCs, obtained 2.3 years after starting antiretroviral therapy. The receptor source for this set is a woman between 35 and 50 years old with HIV.

J is TRBJ2-7 and V is TRBV5-4, with D possibly TRBD1 on 6 matching bases. The V and J ends lost 7 bases and 6 bases respectively, with 20 bases between them. From germline, CDR1 is SGHNT and CDR2 YYREEE (reference sequence). There are 14 residues in the CDR3. CDR3 sequence reads: CASGIGGRVIEQYF. CDR3 sequence (DNA): TGTGCCAGCGGAATAGGGGGTAGAGTAATCGAGCAGTACTTC.

As DNA, the CDR3 is TGTGCCAGCACCGGGACAGGGGATTCCTACGAGCAGTACTTC. Residues: CASTGTGDSYEQYF. The rearrangement links TRBV2 to TRBJ2-7; TRBD1 matches at 10 bases. Unmatched junction bases numbered 4, after V lost 7 bases and J lost 1 base. The CDR3 loop spans 14 amino acids. The germline V gene has CDR1 SNHLY and CDR2 FYNNEI.

This clone was counted once. This rearrangement joins TRBV9 to TRBJ1-1; D unresolved. The CDR3 covers 13 residues. The V gene lost 4 bases and the J gene lost 3 bases, with 10 bases spanning the gap. Looked up from germline, CDR1 is SGDLS and CDR2 is YYNGEE. The CDR3 bases are TGTGCCAGCAGCTCTAGGGTTTACACTGAAGCTTTCTTT. This codes for CASSSRVYTEAFF.

This clone was picked up a small number of times. V usage is TRBV5-1 and J usage is TRBJ1-2; D not certain. The germline CDR1 and CDR2 sequences are SGHRS and YFSETQ. V was shortened by 5 bases and J by 5 bases, with 13 bases between the two germline ends. This CDR3 is 13 amino acids long. CDR3 sequence: CASSRDMTYGYTF. CDR3 DNA: TGCGCCAGCAGTCGAGACATGACGTATGGCTACACCTTC.

The V gene is TRBV2, the J gene TRBJ2-3; 7 bases agree with TRBD1. The germline gives CDR1 SNHLY, CDR2 FYNNEI. The CDR3 is 15 amino acids. V dropped 6 bases and J dropped 1; count of bases not matched to a gene: 7. CDR3 loop: CASSLTGMGTDTQYF. The CDR3 DNA reads TGTGCCAGCAGCCTGACAGGGATGGGCACAGATACGCAGTATTTT.

The V and J genes are TRBV11-2 and TRBJ2-1, with no clear D. CDR3 length: 13 residues. Trimming removed 0 bases at V and 7 bases at J, with 7 bases between. CDR1 and CDR2 from the germline V gene are SGHAT and FQNNGV. In DNA form, the CDR3 reads TGTGCCAGCAGCTTAGATATCGGGAATGAGCAGTTCTTC. It is translated as CASSLDIGNEQFF.

The J gene is TRBJ1-1, the V gene TRBV7-9; D gene unclear. The CDR3 spans 13 residues. CDR1 is SEHNR and CDR2 is FQNEAQ in the germline V gene (reference sequence). Between the trimmed V and J ends, which lost 3 bases and 2 bases, there was a span of 7 bases. CDR3 sequence reads: CASSFNPNTEAFF. CDR3 sequence (DNA): TGTGCCAGCAGCTTTAACCCAAACACTGAAGCTTTCTTT.

This rearrangement joins TRBV6-1 to TRBJ2-7, with 8 bases matching TRBD1. Trimming at V came to 6 bases and at J to 2 bases, leaving 9 bases not matched to a gene. Germline CDR1 and CDR2: MNHNS and SASEGT. The CDR3 totals 15 residues. The CDR3 reads CASRGSDRGAYEQYF. In DNA, the CDR3 is TGTGCCAGCAGAGGTTCTGACAGGGGAGCCTACGAGCAGTACTTC.

The chain is built from TRBV5-1 and TRBJ2-6; D may be TRBD2 (5 bases). V was trimmed by 6 bases and J by 4 bases, leaving 23 bases between them. The CDR3 has 18 residues. Per germline, CDR1 SGHRS and CDR2 YFSETQ. The CDR3 here is CASILYPGSFSGANVLTF. CDR3 nucleotide sequence: TGCGCCAGCATACTATACCCTGGGAGTTTTTCCGGGGCCAACGTCCTGACTTTC.

The chain uses TRBV11-2 and TRBJ1-1; TRBD1 is a possible D gene (5 bases). Germline-derived CDR1 and CDR2 are SGHAT and FQNNGV. This CDR3 contains 15 residues. The ends were cut back, 3 bases at V and 4 bases at J, with 15 bases in the middle. CDR3 protein: CASSFRSGWVTEAFF. In nucleotides, the CDR3 is TGTGCCAGCAGCTTCCGGTCAGGGTGGGTCACTGAAGCTTTCTTT. Full variable domain (rest looked up from reference TRBV11-2 and TRBJ1-1): EAGVAQSPRYKIIEKRQSVAFWCNPISGHATLYWYQQILGQGPKLLIQFQNNGVVDDSQLPKDRFSAERLKGVDSTLKIQPAKLEDSAVYLCASSFRSGWVTEAFFGQGTRLTVV.

This chain connects TRBV5-6 to TRBJ1-1, with D perhaps TRBD1 (6 bases). Germline CDR1 and CDR2: SGHDT and YYEEEE. This CDR3 has 16 residues. The V end lost 4 bases, the J end lost 7 bases, and 23 bases lay between the germline ends. This chain's CDR3 is CASSPNPGDTTREAFF. The CDR3 DNA follows: TGTGCCAGCAGCCCAAACCCAGGGGACACTACCCGTGAAGCTTTCTTT.